This T cell receptor (beta chain) derives from a study of CD8 T cells in ankylosing spondylitis. Study-level points and caveats: Fewer than ten highly homologous variants made up a TCR beta motif that seemed to typify ankylosing spondylitis blood. The authors found the disease-linked clones to be CD8+ and relatively rare in peripheral blood. The study looked at matched synovial fluid samples from ankylosing spondylitis patients. Disease-linked clones were reported to be significantly enriched there.

Quantitative 5'-RACE with molecular barcodes generated TCR beta libraries. Using its own MiXCR run on the 5' RACE reads, TCRdb lists one record per CDR3 protein. The sample consists of about 330,000 distinct CDR3 sequences, less than 9.5% of them appearing once. Germline V gives CDR1 SGHTA, CDR2 FQGNSA. V lost 5 bases, J lost 2 bases, and 13 bases lay in between. This CDR3 comprises 15 residues. Comments on this clonotype: Its antigen is unknown.

The chain recombines TRBV7-2 with TRBJ1-5; D not certain. The receptor was isolated from a male donor with ankylosing spondylitis. Input material: blood, either unsorted or a sorted T cell fraction (not recorded which). The CDR3, as DNA: TGTGCCAGCAGCACCGCAACATCGGGCAATCAGCCCCAGCATTTT. This codes for CASSTATSGNQPQHF.